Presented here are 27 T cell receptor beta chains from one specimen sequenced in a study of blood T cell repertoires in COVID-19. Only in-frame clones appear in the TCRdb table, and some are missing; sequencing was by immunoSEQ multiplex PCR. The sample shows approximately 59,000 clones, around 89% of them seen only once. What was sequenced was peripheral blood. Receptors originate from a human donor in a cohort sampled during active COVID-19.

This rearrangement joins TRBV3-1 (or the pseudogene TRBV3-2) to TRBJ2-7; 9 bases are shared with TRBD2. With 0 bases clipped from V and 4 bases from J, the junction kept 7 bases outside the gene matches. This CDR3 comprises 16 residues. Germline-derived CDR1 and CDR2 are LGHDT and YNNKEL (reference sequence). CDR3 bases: TGTGCCAGCAGCCAAGATCTCCTAGCGGGGACTTACGAGCAGTACTTC. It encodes CASSQDLLAGTYEQYF.

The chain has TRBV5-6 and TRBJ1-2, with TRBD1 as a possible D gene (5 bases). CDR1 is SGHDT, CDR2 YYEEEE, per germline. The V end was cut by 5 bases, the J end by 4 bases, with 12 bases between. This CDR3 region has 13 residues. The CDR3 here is CASRPGWSYGYTF. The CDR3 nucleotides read TGTGCCAGCAGGCCAGGGTGGAGCTATGGCTACACCTTC. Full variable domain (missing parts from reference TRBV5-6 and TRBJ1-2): DAGVTQSPTHLIKTRGQQVTLRCSPKSGHDTVSWYQQALGQGPQFIFQYYEEEERQRGNFPDRFSGHQFPNYSSELNVNALLLGDSALYLCASRPGWSYGYTFGSGTRLTVV.

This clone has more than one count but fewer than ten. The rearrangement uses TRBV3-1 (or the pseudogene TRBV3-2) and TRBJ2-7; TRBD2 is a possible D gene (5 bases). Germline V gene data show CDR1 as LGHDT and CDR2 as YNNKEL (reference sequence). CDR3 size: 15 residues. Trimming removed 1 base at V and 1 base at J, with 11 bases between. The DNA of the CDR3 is TGTGCCAGCAGCCAAGGGCCAGGAGGTTCCTACGAGCAGTACTTC. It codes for CASSQGPGGSYEQYF.

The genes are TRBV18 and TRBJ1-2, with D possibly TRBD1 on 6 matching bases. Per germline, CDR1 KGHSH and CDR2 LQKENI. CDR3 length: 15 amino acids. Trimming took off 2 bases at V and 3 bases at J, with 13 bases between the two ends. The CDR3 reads CASSPAGRGHYGYTF. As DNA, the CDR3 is TGTGCCAGCTCACCAGCGGGCAGGGGTCACTATGGCTACACCTTC.

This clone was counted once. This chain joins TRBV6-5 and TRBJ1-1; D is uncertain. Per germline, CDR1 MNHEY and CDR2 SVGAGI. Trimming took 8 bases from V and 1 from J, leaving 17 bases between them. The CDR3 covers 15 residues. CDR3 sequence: CASSPRGNSNTEAFF. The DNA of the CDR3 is TGTGCCAGCTCCCCCAGAGGGAATTCGAACACTGAAGCTTTCTTT.

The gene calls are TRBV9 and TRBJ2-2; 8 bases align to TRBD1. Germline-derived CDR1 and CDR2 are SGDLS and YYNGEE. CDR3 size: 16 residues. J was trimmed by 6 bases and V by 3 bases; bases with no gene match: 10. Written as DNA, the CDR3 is TGTGCCAGCAGCGCCCAGTCTTTACAGGGGGCCGGGGAGCTGTTTTTT. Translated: CASSAQSLQGAGELFF.

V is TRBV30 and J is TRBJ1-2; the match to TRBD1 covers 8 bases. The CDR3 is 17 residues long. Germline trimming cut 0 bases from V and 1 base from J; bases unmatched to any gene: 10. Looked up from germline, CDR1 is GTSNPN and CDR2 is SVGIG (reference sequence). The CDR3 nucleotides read TGTGCCTGGAGTGTACTAGGACAGGGATACCATAACTATGGCTACACCTTC. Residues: CAWSVLGQGYHNYGYTF.

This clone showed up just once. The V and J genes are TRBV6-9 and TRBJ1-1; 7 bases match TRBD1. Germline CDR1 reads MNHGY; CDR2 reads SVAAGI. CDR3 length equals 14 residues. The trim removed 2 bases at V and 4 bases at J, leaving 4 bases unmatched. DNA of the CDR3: TGTGCCAGCAGTTATGGGGGACAGTCCACTGAAGCTTTCTTT. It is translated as CASSYGGQSTEAFF.

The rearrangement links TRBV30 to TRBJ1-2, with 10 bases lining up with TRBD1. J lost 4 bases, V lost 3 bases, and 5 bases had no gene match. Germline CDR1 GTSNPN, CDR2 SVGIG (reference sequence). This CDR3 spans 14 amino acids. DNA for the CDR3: TGTGCCTGGAGACGACAGGGGGCCGGCTATGGCTACACCTTC. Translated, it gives CAWRRQGAGYGYTF.

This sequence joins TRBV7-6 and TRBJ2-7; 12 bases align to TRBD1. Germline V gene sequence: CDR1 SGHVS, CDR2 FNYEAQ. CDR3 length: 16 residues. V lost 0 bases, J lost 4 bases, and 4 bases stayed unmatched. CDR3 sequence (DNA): TGTGCCAGCAGCTTAGCGGGACAGGGGGCCGGGTACGAGCAGTACTTC. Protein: CASSLAGQGAGYEQYF. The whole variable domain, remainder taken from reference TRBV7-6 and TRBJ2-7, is GAGVSQSPRYKVTKRGQDVALRCDPISGHVSLYWYRQALGQGPEFLTYFNYEAQQDKSGLPNDRFSAERPEGSISTLTIQRTEQRDSAMYRCASSLAGQGAGYEQYFGPGTRLTVT.

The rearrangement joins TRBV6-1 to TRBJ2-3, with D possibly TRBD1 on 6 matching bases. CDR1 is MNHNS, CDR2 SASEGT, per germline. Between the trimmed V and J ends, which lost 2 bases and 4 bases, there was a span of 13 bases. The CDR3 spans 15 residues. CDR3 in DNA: TGTGCCAGCAGTGAACCGGGACATGGTGCAGATACGCAGTATTTT. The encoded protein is CASSEPGHGADTQYF.

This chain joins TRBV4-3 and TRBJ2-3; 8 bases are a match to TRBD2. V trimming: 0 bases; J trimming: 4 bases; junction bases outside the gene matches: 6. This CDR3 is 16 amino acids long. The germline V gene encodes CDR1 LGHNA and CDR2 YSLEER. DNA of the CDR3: TGCGCCAGCAGCCAAGAGGCCGGGAGGGCCGCAGATACGCAGTATTTT. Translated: CASSQEAGRAADTQYF.

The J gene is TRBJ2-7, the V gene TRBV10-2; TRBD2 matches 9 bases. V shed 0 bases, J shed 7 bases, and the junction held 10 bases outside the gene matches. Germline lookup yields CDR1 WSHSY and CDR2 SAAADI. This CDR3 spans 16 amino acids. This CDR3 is CASSESGAGGLGEQYF. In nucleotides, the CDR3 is TGCGCCAGCAGTGAGTCAGGCGCGGGGGGGCTGGGTGAGCAGTACTTC.

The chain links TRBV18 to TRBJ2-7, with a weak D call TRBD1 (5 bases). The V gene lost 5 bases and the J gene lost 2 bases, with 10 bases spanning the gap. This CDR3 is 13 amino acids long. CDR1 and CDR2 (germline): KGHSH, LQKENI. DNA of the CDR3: TGTGCCAGCTCAGAACAGGCGACCTACGAGCAGTACTTC. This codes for CASSEQATYEQYF. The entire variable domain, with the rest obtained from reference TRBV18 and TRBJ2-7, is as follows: NAGVMQNPRHLVRRRGQEARLRCSPMKGHSHVYWYRQLPEEGLKFMVYLQKENIIDESGMPKERFSAEFPKEGPSILRIQQVVRGDSAAYFCASSEQATYEQYFGPGTRLTVT.

The CDR3: CASSLGLISYEQYF. CDR3 nucleotide sequence: TGTGCCAGCAGCTTAGGGCTGATTTCCTACGAGCAGTACTTC. This chain connects TRBV7-2 to TRBJ2-7; the D is unclear. Germline assignment: CDR1 SGHTA and CDR2 FQGNSA. This CDR3 is 14 amino acids long. V dropped 1 base and J dropped 1 base, with 8 bases sitting between them.

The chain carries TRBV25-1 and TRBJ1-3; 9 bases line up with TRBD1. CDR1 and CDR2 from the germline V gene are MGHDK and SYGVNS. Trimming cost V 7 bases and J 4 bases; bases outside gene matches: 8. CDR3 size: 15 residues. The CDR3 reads CASIPNRGLGNTIYF. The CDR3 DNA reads TGTGCCAGCATCCCTAACAGGGGGCTCGGAAACACCATATATTTT.

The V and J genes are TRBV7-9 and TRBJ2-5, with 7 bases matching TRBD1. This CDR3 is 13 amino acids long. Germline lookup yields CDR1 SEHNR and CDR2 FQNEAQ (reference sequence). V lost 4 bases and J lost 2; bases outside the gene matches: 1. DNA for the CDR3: TGTGCCAGCAGCTCCAGGGGGCAAGAGACCCAGTACTTC. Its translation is CASSSRGQETQYF. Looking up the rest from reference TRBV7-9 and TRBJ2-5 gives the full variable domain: DTGVSQNPRHKITKRGQNVTFRCDPISEHNRLYWYRQTLGQGPEFLTYFQNEAQLEKSRLLSDRFSAERPKGSFSTLEIQRTEQGDSAMYLCASSSRGQETQYFGPGTRLLVL.

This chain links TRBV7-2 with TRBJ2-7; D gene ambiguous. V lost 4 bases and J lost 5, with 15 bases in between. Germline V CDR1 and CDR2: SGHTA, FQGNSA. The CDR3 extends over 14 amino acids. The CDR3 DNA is TGTGCCAGCAGCTCCCTACCGTTGGGCCACGAGCAGTACTTC. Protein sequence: CASSSLPLGHEQYF.

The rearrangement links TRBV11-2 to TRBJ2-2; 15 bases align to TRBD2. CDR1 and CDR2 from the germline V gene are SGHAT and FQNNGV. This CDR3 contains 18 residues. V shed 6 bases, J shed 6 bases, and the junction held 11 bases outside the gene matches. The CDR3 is CASRTGGLAGGSPGELFF. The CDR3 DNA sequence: TGTGCCAGCAGAACCGGGGGACTAGCGGGGGGAAGCCCCGGGGAGCTGTTTTTT.

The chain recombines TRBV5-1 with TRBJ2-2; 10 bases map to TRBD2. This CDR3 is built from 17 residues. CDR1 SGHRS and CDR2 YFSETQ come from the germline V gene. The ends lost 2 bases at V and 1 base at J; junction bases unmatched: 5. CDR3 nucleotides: TGCGCCAGCAGCTTAGCGGGGGGGAGTCTGAACACCGGGGAGCTGTTTTTT. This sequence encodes CASSLAGGSLNTGELFF.

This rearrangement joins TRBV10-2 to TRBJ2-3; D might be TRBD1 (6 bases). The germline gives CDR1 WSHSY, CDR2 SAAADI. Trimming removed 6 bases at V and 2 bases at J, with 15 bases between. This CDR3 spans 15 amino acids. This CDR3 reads CASRTDRLFTDTQYF. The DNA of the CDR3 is TGCGCCAGCAGGACGGACAGACTATTCACAGATACGCAGTATTTT.

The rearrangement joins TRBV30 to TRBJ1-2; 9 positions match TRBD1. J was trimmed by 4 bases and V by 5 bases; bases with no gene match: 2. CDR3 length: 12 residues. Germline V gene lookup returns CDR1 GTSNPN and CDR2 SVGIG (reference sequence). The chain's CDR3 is CAWLDRGYGYTF. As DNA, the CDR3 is TGTGCCTGGCTGGACAGGGGCTATGGCTACACCTTC.

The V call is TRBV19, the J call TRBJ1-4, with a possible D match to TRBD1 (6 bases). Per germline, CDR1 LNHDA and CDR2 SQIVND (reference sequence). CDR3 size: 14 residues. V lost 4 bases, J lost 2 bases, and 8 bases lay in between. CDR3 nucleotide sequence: TGTGCCAGTAGTACCGGACAGACTAATGAAAAACTGTTTTTT. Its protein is CASSTGQTNEKLFF.

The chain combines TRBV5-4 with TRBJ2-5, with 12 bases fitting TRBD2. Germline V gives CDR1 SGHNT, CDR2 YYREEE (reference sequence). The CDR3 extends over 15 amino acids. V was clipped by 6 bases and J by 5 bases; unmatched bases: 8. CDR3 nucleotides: TGTGCCAGCAACCTAGCGGGGGGGCCGCGGGAGACCCAGTACTTC. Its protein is CASNLAGGPRETQYF.

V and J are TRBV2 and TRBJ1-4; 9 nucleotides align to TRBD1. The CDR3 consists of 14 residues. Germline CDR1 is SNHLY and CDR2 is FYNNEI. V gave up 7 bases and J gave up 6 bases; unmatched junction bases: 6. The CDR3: CASTPGQGYEKLFF. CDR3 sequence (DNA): TGTGCCAGCACTCCGGGACAGGGATATGAAAAACTGTTTTTT.

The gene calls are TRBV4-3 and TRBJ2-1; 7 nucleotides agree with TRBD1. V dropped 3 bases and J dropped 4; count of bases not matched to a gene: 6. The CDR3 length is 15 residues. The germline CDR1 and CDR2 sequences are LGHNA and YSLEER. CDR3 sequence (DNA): TGCGCCAGCAGCCACGCAGGGGGACGGTACAATGAGCAGTTCTTC. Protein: CASSHAGGRYNEQFF.

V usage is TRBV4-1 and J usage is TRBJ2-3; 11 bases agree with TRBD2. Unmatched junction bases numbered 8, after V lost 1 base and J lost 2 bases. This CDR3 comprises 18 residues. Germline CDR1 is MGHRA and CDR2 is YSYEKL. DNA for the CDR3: TGCGCCAGCAGCCAAGTTTATAGCGGGGGGGCCTCCACAGATACGCAGTATTTT. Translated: CASSQVYSGGASTDTQYF.